The clone carrying this T cell receptor beta chain occurred many times. The antigen is unknown. CDR1 and CDR2 from the germline V gene are SGDLS and YYNGEE. The CDR3 contains 16 residues. Trimming at V came to 0 bases and at J to 5 bases, leaving 7 bases not matched to a gene. This entry is derived from a study of T-cell reconstitution after alpha-beta-depleted transplantation in children. During its preparation, the TCRbeta library received unique molecular identifiers. TCRdb passed the PCR reads through MiXCR, listing each CDR3 protein once. The table has around 250,000 distinct CDR3 sequences, roughly 7.7% seen once. Notes on the study in general: Fresh T-cell production supplied most of the T-cell counts and diversity seen one year after transplant.

The rearrangement uses TRBV9 and TRBJ2-3; 9 bases are a match to TRBD2. The sample in question was PBMCs, mostly from graft donor cells, obtained 180 days after TCRalphabeta/CD19-depleted stem cell transplant. This TCR came from a male patient younger than 18 who had a stem cell transplant for acute lymphoblastic leukemia, so the T cells may come from the graft donor. The CDR3 loop is CASSVAISGGEDTQYF. The CDR3 DNA sequence: TGTGCCAGCAGCGTAGCTATTAGCGGGGGAGAAGATACGCAGTATTTT.